This T cell receptor beta chain was profiled in a study of cytomegalovirus exposure and HLA in healthy donors. Study results and limitations: Cytomegalovirus status, reportedly, was diagnosed with high specificity and sensitivity by the classifier. TCR beta sequences reportedly predicted the HLA-A and HLA-B alleles of most subjects accurately.

The PCR had 60 Vbeta and 13 Jbeta primers. Sequencing used immunoSEQ multiplex PCR; TCRdb keeps in-frame clones, though not all of them. The repertoire has over 150,000 clones, around nine tenths of them found once; the top ten carry 0.8% to 1%. The CDR3 has 15 amino acids. CDR1 is SGHRS, CDR2 YFSETQ, per germline. V gave up 0 bases and J gave up 2 bases, with 9 bases separating them. On this clone itself: What it binds is not known.

What was sequenced was PBMCs. The receptor was isolated from a woman aged 25 to 39 in good health and CMV-seronegative. V and J are TRBV5-1 and TRBJ2-1; no clear D gene. Written as DNA, the CDR3 is TGCGCCAGCAGCTTGGTTGGCCAAACCTACAATGAGCAGTTCTTC. As protein: CASSLVGQTYNEQFF.